Below, 5 T cell receptor beta chains from the same sample are listed, as sequenced in a study of Ad26.COV2.S vaccination and SARS-CoV-2 variants. Described treatment: some 19 received Ad26.COV2.S at low or high dose, single or two shots; several received placebo; per-sample allocation not given. Specimen acquisition occurred on day 63 following the initial vaccine or placebo injection. The repertoire was sequenced with immunoSEQ multiplex PCR; TCRdb's copy has only in-frame clones and lacks some. The sample consists of about 680,000 clones, more than 80% of them appearing once. The sequenced sample was peripheral blood, obtained in a trial of Ad26.COV2.S vaccine versus placebo. The source of these receptors is a person between 18 and 65 years old who received the Ad26.COV2.S COVID-19 vaccine or a placebo.

The chain employs TRBV27 and TRBJ1-1; possibly TRBD1 for D (5 bases). This CDR3 is 13 amino acids long. The V and J ends lost 3 bases and 5 bases respectively, with 10 bases between them. Germline V CDR1 and CDR2: MNHEY, SMNVEV (reference sequence). CDR3 nucleotide sequence: TGTGCCAGCAGTTTGCAGGGTGGAACTGAAGCTTTCTTT. Residues: CASSLQGGTEAFF.

The chain carries TRBV3-1 (or the pseudogene TRBV3-2) and TRBJ1-2, with D maybe TRBD1 (5 bases). The CDR3 spans 15 residues. Between the trimmed V and J ends, which lost 7 bases and 0 bases, there was a span of 15 bases. The V gene's germline CDR1 is LGHDT and CDR2 YNNKEL (reference sequence). The CDR3 region is CASTPERGSNYGYTF. The CDR3 DNA reads TGTGCCAGCACCCCCGAAAGGGGATCTAACTATGGCTACACCTTC.

Turning to this clone: With a much larger clone just one base away, this may be a read error. J is TRBJ1-2 and V is TRBV6-5, with D hard to call. Trimming stripped 6 bases from V and 4 bases from J, with 6 bases between. The CDR3 sequence is 11 residues long. Germline V gene sequence: CDR1 MNHEY, CDR2 SVGAGI. The CDR3 DNA sequence: TGTGCCAGCAGCCCCGGCTATGGCTACACCTTC. Amino acid sequence: CASSPGYGYTF.

This chain uses TRBV5-1 with TRBJ1-6; possible D gene TRBD1, 5 bases. The germline V gene has CDR1 SGHRS and CDR2 YFSETQ. V lost 5 bases and J lost 10, with 22 bases in between. This CDR3 has 16 amino acids. CDR3 amino acids: CASSLIGALSRSPLHF. The CDR3 coding sequence is TGCGCCAGCAGTCTAATAGGGGCCCTTTCGAGGTCACCCCTCCACTTT.

Notes on this clone: Other nucleotide sequences in the sample specify the same CDR3. The chain uses TRBV2 and TRBJ1-1; the D gene is possibly TRBD1 (5 bases). CDR3 length: 13 residues. V was clipped by 5 bases and J by 1 base, with 8 bases between them. Germline assignment: CDR1 SNHLY and CDR2 FYNNEI. The CDR3 here is CASSSGQNTEAFF. In nucleotides, the CDR3 is TGTGCCAGCAGTAGCGGACAGAACACTGAAGCTTTCTTT.